The clone carrying this T cell receptor (beta chain) was seen a few times. Its target is not known. With 6 bases removed from V and 3 bases from J, the gap between germline ends came to 11 bases. The CDR3 contains 13 residues. TCRdb itself ran the RT-PCR reads through MiXCR, one entry per CDR3 protein. Of under 200,000 distinct CDR3 sequences in the sample, about 11% were seen once. This record comes from a study of response to subunit inactivated influenza vaccine. General study results and limits: Authors proposed each seasonal influenza vaccination draws in few new T cells.

The V gene is TRBV12-3 or TRBV12-4, the J gene TRBJ2-5, with D unclear. Sequences were derived from CD8+ T cells sorted from PBMCs, sampled less than 25 months after vaccination. The TCR comes from a man aged 50-75 years who received an inactivated influenza vaccine. The DNA for the CDR3 is TGTGCCAGCAGCCTCGGGCTAGAAGAGACCCAGTACTTC. The encoded protein is CASSLGLEETQYF.